The 15 T cell receptor beta chains below were found in one sample sequenced in a study of T cell responses to AZD1222 COVID-19 vaccine. Using immunoSEQ multiplex PCR, the repertoire was profiled, and TCRdb retains in-frame clones only, with some absent. The top ten clones hold 1.5% to 2% of a sample with 130,000 or so clones, 75% to 95% of them seen once. Sequences were derived from peripheral blood, sampled 28 days after the second AZD1222 dose. The origin of the receptors is an adult who received the AZD1222 COVID-19 vaccine.

The rearrangement links TRBV10-2 to TRBJ2-1; either TRBD1 or TRBD2 may fit D (7 bases each). Trimming removed 8 bases from V and 7 bases from J, with 15 bases in between. Germline lookup yields CDR1 WSHSY and CDR2 SAAADI. The length of the CDR3 is 13 residues. CDR3 sequence reads: CASSPGGGNEQFF. DNA of the CDR3: TGCGCCAGCTCCCCAGGGGGGGGAAATGAGCAGTTCTTC.

The rearrangement links TRBV10-3 to TRBJ1-1; 7 nucleotides agree with TRBD1. The CDR3 is 12 amino acids. CDR1 is ENHRY and CDR2 is SYGVKD in the germline V gene. J gave up 5 bases and V 11 bases, and 8 bases lay outside the gene matches. The CDR3 reads CAAGQRETEAFF. The CDR3 bases are TGTGCCGCGGGACAGAGAGAAACTGAAGCTTTCTTT.

This chain links TRBV4-1 with TRBJ2-1, with 11 bases matching TRBD2. Per the germline V gene, CDR1 is MGHRA and CDR2 is YSYEKL. This CDR3 has 17 residues. Trimming removed 0 bases from V and 4 bases from J; junction bases left unmatched: 5. The CDR3 protein is CASSQDQGLAVYNEQFF. The CDR3 DNA is TGCGCCAGCAGCCAAGATCAGGGACTAGCGGTATACAATGAGCAGTTCTTC.

The rearrangement links TRBV11-2 to TRBJ2-2, with 9 bases aligning to TRBD2. CDR3 length equals 17 residues. Germline CDR1 reads SGHAT; CDR2 reads FQNNGV. With 0 bases clipped from V and 5 bases from J, the junction kept 7 bases outside the gene matches. The CDR3 region is CASSLDHWRGGTGELFF. The CDR3 DNA is TGTGCCAGCAGCTTAGATCATTGGCGGGGGGGAACCGGGGAGCTGTTTTTT.

V and J are TRBV11-2 and TRBJ1-2, with 8 bases identical to TRBD1. CDR3 size: 14 residues. Trimming took 5 bases from V and 4 from J; bases not matched to a gene: 6. The germline V gene has CDR1 SGHAT and CDR2 FQNNGV. CDR3 bases: TGTGCCAGCAGCCCACAGGGGGTGATCTATGGCTACACCTTC. It encodes CASSPQGVIYGYTF.

The V and J genes are TRBV9 and TRBJ2-6; D is uncertain. Germline V gene data show CDR1 as SGDLS and CDR2 as YYNGEE. The germline V and J ends were trimmed by 4 bases and 0 bases, with 2 bases remaining between them. The CDR3 spans 13 residues. The DNA for the CDR3 is TGTGCCAGCAGCAACTCTGGGGCCAACGTCCTGACTTTC. It translates to CASSNSGANVLTF.

The V gene is TRBV18, the J gene TRBJ1-1; D not certain. The V and J ends lost 3 bases and 1 base respectively, with 12 bases between them. Germline V gives CDR1 KGHSH, CDR2 LQKENI. The CDR3 runs to 15 residues. This CDR3 is CASSPMTRTNTEAFF. CDR3 nucleotide sequence: TGTGCCAGCTCACCGATGACACGAACGAACACTGAAGCTTTCTTT.

This clone was counted a single time. J is TRBJ1-5 and V is TRBV6-5; TRBD1 agrees at 9 bases. The V and J ends lost 6 bases and 7 bases, in that order; junction bases with no gene match: 4. This CDR3 has 13 residues. CDR1 and CDR2 (germline): MNHEY, SVGAGI. CDR3 amino acids: CASRRTGVQPQHF. The CDR3 DNA follows: TGTGCCAGCAGGCGGACAGGGGTCCAGCCCCAGCATTTT.

The chain recombines TRBV4-3 with TRBJ1-5, with unresolved D. The germline V gene encodes CDR1 LGHNA and CDR2 YSLEER. CDR3 size: 15 residues. V dropped 0 bases and J dropped 1 base, with 7 bases sitting between them. The CDR3 here is CASSQDRRSNQPQHF. CDR3 DNA sequence: TGCGCCAGCAGCCAAGACCGCCGGAGCAATCAGCCCCAGCATTTT.

The V gene is TRBV3-1 (or the pseudogene TRBV3-2), the J gene TRBJ1-6; 8 bases align to TRBD1. V lost 3 bases to trimming and J lost 0 bases; unmatched junction nucleotides: 4. In germline, CDR1 is LGHDT, CDR2 YNNKEL (reference sequence). There are 17 residues in the CDR3. The CDR3 region is CASSHRTGSSYNSPLHF. Written as DNA, the CDR3 is TGTGCCAGCAGCCACCGGACAGGGAGCTCCTATAATTCACCCCTCCACTTT.

This clone was detected once. The chain uses TRBV7-9 and TRBJ1-1; weak D call: TRBD1 (6 bases). Trimming took 4 bases from V and 4 from J, leaving 13 bases between them. The CDR3 consists of 14 residues. CDR1 is SEHNR and CDR2 is FQNEAQ in the germline V gene (reference sequence). This CDR3 reads CASSSNEGGTEAFF. The CDR3 nucleotides read TGTGCCAGCAGCTCTAACGAAGGGGGCACTGAAGCTTTCTTT.

The chain carries TRBV30 and TRBJ1-5; 7 positions agree with TRBD1. There are 16 residues in the CDR3. In germline, CDR1 is GTSNPN, CDR2 SVGIG (reference sequence). Germline trimming cut 3 bases from V and 0 bases from J; bases unmatched to any gene: 8. For the CDR3, the DNA is TGTGCCTGGAGCCAGGGGGGCAGGAATAGCAATCAGCCCCAGCATTTT. This codes for CAWSQGGRNSNQPQHF.

A few counts support this clone. The chain uses TRBV24-1 and TRBJ1-4; D is ambiguous. This CDR3 comprises 13 residues. The V end was cut by 12 bases, the J end by 0 bases, with 10 bases between. The V gene's germline CDR1 is KGHDR and CDR2 SFDVKD. DNA of the CDR3: TGTGCCCAGAGGGCCACAACTAATGAAAAACTGTTTTTT. Translation: CAQRATTNEKLFF.

The rearrangement joins TRBV12-1 to TRBJ2-7; the listed D gene, TRBD2, was not tested against the DNA. TRBV12-1 is shown as a pseudogene. CDR3 length: 16 residues. CDR3 bases: TGTGCCAGCAGCGCAGGGACTAGCGGGAAGTTCTACGAGCAGTACGTC. It specifies CASSAGTSGKFYEQYV.

The CDR3 DNA is TGTGCCAGCAGGACGGCAGGGGGCCGTCCCGATACGCAGTATTTT. It translates to CASRTAGGRPDTQYF. The chain couples TRBV2 to TRBJ2-3; 8 positions agree with TRBD1. The CDR3 has 15 amino acids. Germline V CDR1 and CDR2: SNHLY, FYNNEI. After removal of 6 bases from V and 6 bases from J, the junction contained 11 bases not matched to a gene.